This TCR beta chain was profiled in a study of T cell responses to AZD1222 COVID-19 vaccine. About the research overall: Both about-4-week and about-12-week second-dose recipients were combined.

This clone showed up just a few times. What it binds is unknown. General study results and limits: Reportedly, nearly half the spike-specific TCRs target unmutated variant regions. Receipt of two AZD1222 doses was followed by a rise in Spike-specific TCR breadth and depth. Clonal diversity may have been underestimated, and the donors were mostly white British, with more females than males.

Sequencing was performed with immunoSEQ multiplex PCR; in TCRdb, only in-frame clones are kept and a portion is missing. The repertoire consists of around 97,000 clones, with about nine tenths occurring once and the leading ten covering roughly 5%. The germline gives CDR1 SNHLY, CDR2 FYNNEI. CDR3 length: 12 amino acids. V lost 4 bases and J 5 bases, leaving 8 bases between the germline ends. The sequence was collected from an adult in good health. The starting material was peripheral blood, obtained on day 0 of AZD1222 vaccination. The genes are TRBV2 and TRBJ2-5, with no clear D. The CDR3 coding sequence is TGTGCCAGCAGTGCTAGTATGGAGACCCAGTACTTC. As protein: CASSASMETQYF.